Listed below are T cell receptor beta chains from one sample, sequenced in a study of yellow fever vaccine responses in identical twins. TCRdb ran MiXCR on the RT-PCR reads and lists one entry per CDR3 protein. The data hold just over 3,000 distinct CDR3 sequences, with 88% observed a single time. Source: T cells from blood (PBMCs), unsorted or a sorted subset (not recorded which), taken before or after yellow fever vaccination (not recorded which). The receptors derive from a woman aged 18-29 years who received the yellow fever vaccine. The CDR3 runs from the conserved cysteine through the conserved F or W. D genes are given only for firm matches. Some rows have no size entry. The others give once, few or many, or a class for an expanded clone.

size,D,J,V,CDR3,DNA
-,TRBD2,TRBJ2-1,TRBV20-1,CSARLPSGEINEQFF,TGCAGTGCTAGATTGCCTAGCGGGGAGATCAATGAGCAGTTCTTC
-,TRBD2,TRBJ2-5,TRBV27,CASSQGTSGGQETQYF,TGTGCCAGCAGTCAAGGGACTAGCGGGGGACAAGAGACCCAGTACTTC
once,TRBD1,TRBJ2-2,TRBV6-1,CASTLVQGAGELFF,TGTGCCAGCACCCTAGTCCAGGGGGCCGGGGAGCTGTTTTTT
-,TRBD2,TRBJ2-7,TRBV10-3,CAISEVGRLWEGDNSYEQYF,TGTGCCATCAGTGAGGTCGGGCGCCTGTGGGAGGGAGATAACTCCTACGAGCAGTACTTC
-,TRBD1,TRBJ2-1,TRBV2,CASRETGADGQFF,TGTGCCAGCAGGGAGACAGGGGCGGATGGGCAGTTCTTC
-,TRBD1,TRBJ1-6,TRBV29-1,CSVELDRGSPLHF,TGCAGCGTTGAACTGGACAGGGGTTCACCCCTCCACTTT
-,-,TRBJ1-4,TRBV9,CASSVSGALNEKLFF,TGTGCCAGCAGCGTATCGGGGGCGTTGAATGAAAAACTGTTTTTT
-,TRBD1,TRBJ2-1,TRBV5-1,CASSYRNDRGRINEQFF,TGCGCCAGCAGTTACCGTAACGACAGGGGGCGAATCAATGAGCAGTTCTTC
-,TRBD1,TRBJ1-1,TRBV10-3,CAIRDRANTEAFF,TGTGCCATCAGGGACAGGGCCAACACTGAAGCTTTCTTT
-,-,TRBJ2-5,TRBV19,CASSPRGAGGKETQYF,TGTGCCAGTAGTCCTAGAGGGGCCGGGGGTAAGGAGACCCAGTACTTC
-,-,TRBJ2-1,TRBV2,CASSEAPVVGEQFF,TGTGCCAGCAGTGAAGCACCAGTGGTCGGAGAGCAGTTCTTC
once,-,TRBJ1-1,TRBV20-1,CSADFTGNTEAFF,TGCAGTGCTGACTTTACAGGGAACACTGAAGCTTTCTTT
-,-,TRBJ2-7,TRBV29-1,CRDIWGEQYF,TGCAGAGATATATGGGGCGAGCAGTACTTC
-,TRBD2,TRBJ2-1,TRBV7-3,CASSPGGGNNEQFF,TGTGCCAGCAGCCCCGGGGGAGGGAACAATGAGCAGTTCTTC
-,-,TRBJ2-3,TRBV29-1,CSFGADTQYF,TGCAGCTTCGGGGCTGATACGCAGTATTTT
-,-,TRBJ1-1,TRBV11-1,CASSFGSNEAFF,TGTGCCAGCAGCTTTGGGTCCAATGAAGCTTTCTTT
-,-,TRBJ2-2,TRBV7-9,CASSLRRNTGELFF,TGTGCCAGCAGCCTCCGACGGAACACCGGGGAGCTGTTTTTT
-,TRBD1,TRBJ1-2,TRBV18,CASSPQQGFAYGYTF,TGTGCCAGCTCACCGCAACAGGGGTTTGCGTATGGCTACACCTTC
once,-,TRBJ1-2,TRBV15,CATSRDTGSYGYTF,TGTGCCACCAGCAGAGATACAGGGTCCTATGGCTACACCTTC
-,TRBD1,TRBJ1-5,TRBV2,CASSSDRGGISNQPQHF,TGTGCCAGCAGTTCTGACAGGGGAGGTATTAGCAATCAGCCCCAGCATTTT
-,TRBD1,TRBJ2-7,TRBV29-1,CSVGTGIYEQYF,TGCAGCGTTGGGACAGGGATCTACGAGCAGTACTTC
-,-,TRBJ2-7,TRBV18,CASSPGAGPGEQYF,TGTGCCAGCTCACCAGGAGCTGGGCCCGGCGAGCAGTACTTC
large,-,TRBJ2-1,TRBV27,CASRPLLDRNNEQFF,TGTGCCAGCAGACCGCTTCTTGACAGAAACAATGAGCAGTTCTTC
-,-,TRBJ2-3,TRBV20-1,CSASDGQSTDTQYF,TGCAGTGCTAGTGACGGACAGAGCACAGATACGCAGTATTTT